The clone carrying this TCR beta chain was seen ten or more times. The target antigen is unknown. The time point here: newly diagnosed GD, antithyroid drugs for less than 3 months. There was RNA extracted from PBMCs, and the TCR library was made from it. Patients with Graves' disease were diagnosed by American Thyroid Association guidelines. Those enrolled as patients came out of an endocrinology department in Xi'an, China. CDR3-region Arm-PCR and iRepertoire HTBI primers produced the TCR beta libraries. MiXCR, applied by TCRdb to the multiplex PCR reads, yields one record per CDR3 protein. The data contain about 560,000 distinct CDR3 sequences, 15% to 20% of them singletons. This entry is derived from a study of regulatory T cells in long-lasting Graves disease. Overall study findings and caveats: Newly diagnosed Graves' patients had higher TCR diversity than persistent ones.

The same data also contributed to another study, on T cells in Graves' hyperthyroidism and ophthalmopathy.

The source of this sequence is a man between 18 and 35 years old with Graves disease. The input for sequencing was peripheral blood mononuclear cells (PBMCs), taken at new diagnosis, from a patient treated with antithyroid drugs.

Here the CDR3 reads CASSPGDLNTEAFF. CDR3 sequence (DNA): TGTGCCAGCAGTCCTGGGGACCTGAACACTGAAGCTTTCTTT. This chain connects TRBV28 to TRBJ1-1, with D maybe TRBD1 (5 bases). The CDR3 consists of 14 residues. The V end lost 5 bases, the J end lost 0 bases, and 10 bases lay between the germline ends. Germline CDR1 is MDHEN and CDR2 is SYDVKM.